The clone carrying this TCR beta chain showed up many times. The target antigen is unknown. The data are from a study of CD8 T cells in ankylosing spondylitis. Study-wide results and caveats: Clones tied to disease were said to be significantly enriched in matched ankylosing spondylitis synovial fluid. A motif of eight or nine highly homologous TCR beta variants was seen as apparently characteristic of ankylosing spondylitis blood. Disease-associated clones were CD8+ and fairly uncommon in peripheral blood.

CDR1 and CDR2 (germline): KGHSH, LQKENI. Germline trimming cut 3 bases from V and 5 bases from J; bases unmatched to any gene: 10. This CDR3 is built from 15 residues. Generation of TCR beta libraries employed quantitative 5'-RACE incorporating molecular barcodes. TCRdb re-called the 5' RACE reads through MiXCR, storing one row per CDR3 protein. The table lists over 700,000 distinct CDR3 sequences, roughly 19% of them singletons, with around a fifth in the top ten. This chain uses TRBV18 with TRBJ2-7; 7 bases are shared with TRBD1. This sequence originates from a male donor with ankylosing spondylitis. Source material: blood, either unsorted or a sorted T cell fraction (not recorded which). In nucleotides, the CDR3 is TGTGCCAGCTCACCTTACCCGGGACAGCATGACGAGCAGTACTTC. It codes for CASSPYPGQHDEQYF.